This entry lists 32 T cell receptor beta chains sequenced from one sample in a study of T cell responses to AZD1222 COVID-19 vaccine. The table came from immunoSEQ multiplex PCR; TCRdb's copy has only in-frame clones and leaves some out. Altogether approximately 170,000 clones are present, roughly 90% being singletons, with the ten largest covering around 4%. The material was peripheral blood, obtained on day 0 of AZD1222 vaccination. The receptors stem from an adult in good health.

V gene TRBV24-1 combines with J gene TRBJ2-2; possibly TRBD2 for D (5 bases). The CDR3 extends over 16 amino acids. The germline V and J ends were trimmed by 1 base and 0 bases, with 8 bases remaining between them. Germline values: CDR1 KGHDR, CDR2 SFDVKD. CDR3: CATSDFRDTNTGELFF. DNA of the CDR3: TGTGCCACCAGTGATTTTCGGGATACGAACACCGGGGAGCTGTTTTTT.

The rearrangement uses TRBV7-2 and TRBJ2-1; D is unresolved. From germline, CDR1 is SGHTA and CDR2 FQGNSA. Trimming shortened V by 1 base and J by 6 bases, and 4 bases separated the two germline ends. This CDR3 contains 12 residues. The CDR3 sequence is CASSLDGNEQFF. The DNA for the CDR3 is TGTGCCAGCAGCTTAGACGGCAATGAGCAGTTCTTC.

The chain carries TRBV19 and TRBJ2-2, with 13 bases identical to TRBD2. Germline V gene lookup returns CDR1 LNHDA and CDR2 SQIVND (reference sequence). V shed 6 bases and J 6 bases; nucleotides not matched to a gene: 7. CDR3 length: 16 amino acids. CDR3: CASSPGLAGHPGELFF. The DNA of the CDR3 is TGTGCCAGTAGCCCGGGACTAGCGGGACATCCCGGGGAGCTGTTTTTT.

This sequence joins TRBV11-2 and TRBJ2-3, with a tentative D call TRBD1 (5 bases). Trimming pared 1 base from V and 5 bases from J, leaving 10 bases between. The germline V gene has CDR1 SGHAT and CDR2 FQNNGV. This CDR3 spans 14 amino acids. The CDR3 region is CASSLARAEDTQYF. CDR3 bases: TGTGCCAGCAGCTTAGCCAGGGCGGAAGATACGCAGTATTTT.

The chain links TRBV18 to TRBJ1-1; 11 bases map to TRBD1. The CDR3 has 15 residues. The V segment lost 6 bases and the J segment 1 base; nucleotides outside the gene matches: 4. The germline V gene encodes CDR1 KGHSH and CDR2 LQKENI. As DNA, the CDR3 is TGTGCCAGCTCCCTGGGACAGGGGGGGAACACTGAAGCTTTCTTT. This encodes CASSLGQGGNTEAFF.

This CDR3 reads CAWSVRRGHEQYF. The CDR3 nucleotides read TGTGCCTGGAGTGTGAGGCGGGGGCACGAGCAGTACTTC. J is TRBJ2-7 and V is TRBV30, with D possibly TRBD2 on 7 matching bases. Deletions cut 0 bases from V and 5 bases from J, with 11 bases between. There are 13 residues in the CDR3. CDR1 and CDR2 (germline): GTSNPN, SVGIG (reference sequence). Using reference TRBV30 and TRBJ2-7 for the parts outside the CDR3, the full variable domain is SQTIHQWPATLVQPVGSPLSLECTVEGTSNPNLYWYRQAAGRGLQLLFYSVGIGQISSEVPQNLSASRPQDRQFILSSKKLLLSDSGFYLCAWSVRRGHEQYFGPGTRLTVT.

The rearrangement uses TRBV28 and TRBJ1-2, with no clear D. CDR1 is MDHEN and CDR2 is SYDVKM in the germline V gene. The CDR3 has 14 residues. The V end lost 5 bases, the J end lost 3 bases, and 13 bases lay between the germline ends. The CDR3 bases are TGTGCCAGCAGTAACCCGGCGATGGACTATGGCTACACCTTC. Encoded protein: CASSNPAMDYGYTF.

This clone appeared a single time. This rearrangement joins TRBV19 to TRBJ1-2; D remains ambiguous. In germline, CDR1 is LNHDA, CDR2 SQIVND (reference sequence). V shed 5 bases and J shed 0 bases, with 13 bases lying between them. The CDR3 consists of 15 residues. CDR3 amino acids: CASSLRAAANYGYTF. The CDR3 DNA reads TGTGCCAGTAGTCTTAGGGCAGCAGCTAACTATGGCTACACCTTC.

The J gene is TRBJ2-1, the V gene TRBV28; 11 bases map to TRBD2. The CDR3 sequence is 14 residues long. V lost 8 bases to trimming and J lost 10 bases; unmatched junction nucleotides: 10. The V gene's germline CDR1 is MDHEN and CDR2 SYDVKM. The CDR3 loop reads CASLTSGSRREQFF. Written as DNA, the CDR3 is TGTGCCAGCCTAACTAGCGGGAGTCGGCGGGAGCAGTTCTTC.

This clone was seen a few times. This chain connects TRBV5-8 to TRBJ2-1; 8 bases agree with TRBD2. The germline gives CDR1 SGHTS, CDR2 YDEGEE. With V trimmed by 0 bases and J by 10 bases, 15 bases remained unmatched. The CDR3 length is 17 residues. CDR3 bases: TGTGCCAGCAGCTTGGGTCATTACCTCCTTAGCGGGAACGAGCAGTTCTTC. Its protein is CASSLGHYLLSGNEQFF.

This rearrangement joins TRBV6-5 to TRBJ1-1; no clear D gene. The CDR3 spans 12 residues. The germline CDR1 and CDR2 sequences are MNHEY and SVGAGI. The germline V and J ends were trimmed by 6 bases and 4 bases, with 9 bases remaining between them. CDR3: CASRAGSTEAFF. For the CDR3, the DNA is TGTGCCAGCAGAGCCGGGAGCACTGAAGCTTTCTTT.

The V call is TRBV18, the J call TRBJ1-1; TRBD1 is a possible D gene (5 bases). The germline gives CDR1 KGHSH, CDR2 LQKENI. The CDR3 has 12 residues. Between the trimmed V and J ends, which lost 0 bases and 11 bases, there was a span of 10 bases. The CDR3 sequence: CASSPPVGAAFF. The CDR3 DNA reads as TGTGCCAGCTCACCACCGGTAGGGGCGGCTTTCTTT.

The count of this clone is one. This chain joins TRBV4-1 and TRBJ2-5; 7 bases agree with TRBD1. The junction had 4 bases not matched to a gene; V was cut back by 2 bases and J by 4 bases. Germline loops: CDR1 MGHRA, CDR2 YSYEKL. The CDR3 is 14 amino acids. The CDR3 protein is CASSQQGTVETQYF. For the CDR3, the DNA is TGCGCCAGCAGCCAACAAGGGACAGTAGAGACCCAGTACTTC.

This clone has a single count. The chain has TRBV28 and TRBJ1-1, with a weak D call TRBD1 (5 bases). Trimming took 5 bases from V and 1 from J, leaving 14 bases between them. CDR3 size: 15 residues. The V gene's germline CDR1 is MDHEN and CDR2 SYDVKM. CDR3 loop: CASSRHRLGNTEAFF. The CDR3 DNA reads as TGTGCCAGCAGTCGACACAGGCTGGGGAACACTGAAGCTTTCTTT.

This chain connects TRBV11-3 to TRBJ1-3; 7 bases line up with TRBD1. The CDR3 is 16 residues long. The junction had 11 bases not matched to a gene; V was cut back by 5 bases and J by 4 bases. Per germline, CDR1 SGHNT and CDR2 YENEEA. CDR3 sequence reads: CASSPTFDREGNTIYF. The DNA of the CDR3 is TGTGCCAGCAGCCCGACCTTCGACAGGGAAGGAAACACCATATATTTT. The whole variable domain, filled in from reference TRBV11-3 and TRBJ1-3, reads EAGVVQSPRYKIIEKKQPVAFWCNPISGHNTLYWYLQNLGQGPELLIRYENEEAVDDSQLPKDRFSAERLKGVDSTLKIQPAELGDSAVYLCASSPTFDREGNTIYFGEGSWLTVV.

V usage is TRBV18 and J usage is TRBJ1-3; no reliable D call. The CDR3 contains 17 residues. From germline, CDR1 is KGHSH and CDR2 LQKENI. V was shortened by 1 base and J by 0 bases, with 13 bases between the two germline ends. CDR3 nucleotide sequence: TGTGCCAGCTCACCACAAAGAACCCTCACCTCTGGAAACACCATATATTTT. Protein: CASSPQRTLTSGNTIYF.

This clone was seen a few times. The rearrangement links TRBV27 to TRBJ1-6; 9 nucleotides match TRBD1. The CDR3 contains 13 residues. With 5 bases clipped from V and 8 bases from J, the junction kept 1 base outside the gene matches. CDR1 MNHEY and CDR2 SMNVEV come from the germline V gene (reference sequence). The CDR3 spells CASSRDRDSPLHF. The CDR3 DNA sequence: TGTGCCAGCAGTCGGGACAGGGATTCACCCCTCCACTTT.

This clone has just one count. This chain connects TRBV27 to TRBJ2-4, with D perhaps TRBD2 (5 bases). CDR1 and CDR2 from the germline V gene are MNHEY and SMNVEV (reference sequence). The CDR3 runs 16 residues. V was trimmed by 4 bases and J by 3 bases, leaving 16 bases between them. As DNA, the CDR3 is TGTGCCAGCAGTTCACTATCGACTATACTCAAAAACATTCAGTACTTC. This codes for CASSSLSTILKNIQYF.

The chain joins TRBV19 to TRBJ1-1, with D possibly being TRBD1 (5 bases). This CDR3 has 11 amino acids. V was trimmed by 10 bases and J by 9 bases, leaving 15 bases between them. Germline CDR1 and CDR2: LNHDA and SQIVND (reference sequence). The chain's CDR3 is CATQDGAQAFF. The CDR3 nucleotides read TGTGCCACCCAAGACGGGGCTCAAGCTTTCTTT.

The CDR3, as DNA: TGTGCCATCAGCCCCGGGACAGGGAGCCCAGATACGCAGTATTTT. Translated, it gives CAISPGTGSPDTQYF. The rearrangement links TRBV10-3 to TRBJ2-3; 9 bases match TRBD1. This CDR3 comprises 15 residues. V dropped 6 bases and J dropped 4; count of bases not matched to a gene: 8. Germline CDR1 and CDR2: ENHRY and SYGVKD.

The CDR3: CASSLVEGGELFF. The CDR3 coding sequence is TGTGCCAGCAGCTTAGTGGAGGGCGGGGAGCTGTTTTTT. The V gene is TRBV7-2, the J gene TRBJ2-2, with D perhaps matching TRBD2 (6 bases). The CDR3 spans 13 residues. Germline-derived CDR1 and CDR2 are SGHTA and FQGNSA. V was shortened by 1 base and J by 7 bases, with 7 bases between the two germline ends.

The chain uses TRBV4-1 and TRBJ2-3; the match to TRBD2 covers 10 bases. V lost 1 base to trimming and J lost 7 bases; unmatched junction nucleotides: 14. This CDR3 region has 18 residues. In germline, CDR1 is MGHRA, CDR2 YSYEKL. The CDR3 reads CASSQVAPKAGGINTQYF. As DNA, the CDR3 is TGCGCCAGCAGCCAAGTGGCCCCTAAAGCGGGAGGGATAAATACGCAGTATTTT.

The chain combines TRBV28 with TRBJ2-7; D might be TRBD2 (5 bases). Trimming removed 5 bases from V and 0 bases from J, with 20 bases in between. Germline values: CDR1 MDHEN, CDR2 SYDVKM. The CDR3 is made up of 17 amino acids. The CDR3 coding sequence is TGTGCCAGCAGTCCTCCGGGCGGGTTTGCAAGCTCCTACGAGCAGTACTTC. Translation gives CASSPPGGFASSYEQYF.

This clone is a singleton in its sample. The rearrangement uses TRBV9 and TRBJ2-2; D gene unclear. Germline CDR1 reads SGDLS; CDR2 reads YYNGEE. This CDR3 spans 13 amino acids. Trimming left V 3 bases short and J 0 bases short, with 3 bases between. The CDR3 DNA reads as TGTGCCAGCAGCGGGTCGAACACCGGGGAGCTGTTTTTT. Its translation: CASSGSNTGELFF.

This chain links TRBV28 with TRBJ2-1; 10 bases match TRBD2. The length of the CDR3 is 15 residues. Germline CDR1 MDHEN, CDR2 SYDVKM. Unmatched junction bases numbered 9, after V lost 7 bases and J lost 6 bases. This CDR3 is CASNPRLAGGNEQFF. CDR3 bases: TGTGCCAGCAACCCCAGGTTAGCGGGAGGCAATGAGCAGTTCTTC.

The chain combines TRBV5-1 with TRBJ2-4; D tentatively reads TRBD1 or TRBD2 (5 bases each). The CDR3 length is 14 residues. V lost 4 bases and J lost 8, with 16 bases in between. The germline V gene encodes CDR1 SGHRS and CDR2 YFSETQ. The CDR3 DNA is TGCGCCAGCAGCAGCGGCGACAGTGCGGACATTCAGTACTTC. This sequence encodes CASSSGDSADIQYF.

The rearrangement uses TRBV6-5 and TRBJ1-4; D is undetermined. Trimming pared 2 bases from V and 6 bases from J, leaving 16 bases between. This CDR3 spans 16 amino acids. Germline assignment: CDR1 MNHEY and CDR2 SVGAGI. CDR3 sequence (DNA): TGTGCCAGCAGTTACACTAGTCGACCGGGTGATGAAAAACTGTTTTTT. Translating gives CASSYTSRPGDEKLFF.

The chain combines TRBV10-3 with TRBJ1-2, with D unresolved. The V gene's germline CDR1 is ENHRY and CDR2 SYGVKD. V gave up 6 bases and J gave up 8 bases, with 13 bases separating them. The CDR3 totals 12 residues. In nucleotides, the CDR3 is TGTGCCATCAGGGCTGAAGGAGAAGGCTACACCTTC. It encodes CAIRAEGEGYTF.

The chain recombines TRBV18 with TRBJ2-7; 16 bases line up with TRBD2. This CDR3 is 18 amino acids long. In germline, CDR1 is KGHSH, CDR2 LQKENI. J was trimmed by 3 bases and V by 3 bases; bases with no gene match: 8. The CDR3 protein is CASSPLGTSGRALYEQYF. CDR3 sequence (DNA): TGTGCCAGCTCACCCTTGGGGACTAGCGGGAGGGCCCTCTACGAGCAGTACTTC.

The chain recombines TRBV4-1 with TRBJ2-7; 7 bases agree with TRBD1. Trimming took 4 bases from V and 3 from J; bases not matched to a gene: 12. Germline V gene lookup returns CDR1 MGHRA and CDR2 YSYEKL. The CDR3 has 16 amino acids. CDR3 sequence (DNA): TGCGCCAGCAGCCCCCCAACGACAGGGCGAGACTACGAGCAGTACTTC. The encoded protein is CASSPPTTGRDYEQYF.

The V call is TRBV28, the J call TRBJ1-5, with D perhaps TRBD1 (5 bases). Germline values: CDR1 MDHEN, CDR2 SYDVKM. The V gene lost 6 bases and the J gene lost 0 bases, with 15 bases spanning the gap. CDR3 length equals 16 residues. The CDR3 DNA reads as TGTGCCAGCAGCCCATTCCGGAGGGGTAGCAATCAGCCCCAGCATTTT. Protein product: CASSPFRRGSNQPQHF.

The J gene is TRBJ2-1, the V gene TRBV10-3, with 8 bases fitting TRBD2. The V segment lost 3 bases and the J segment 0 bases; nucleotides outside the gene matches: 1. The CDR3 consists of 15 residues. CDR1 ENHRY and CDR2 SYGVKD come from the germline V gene. This CDR3 is CAISDLAGSYNEQFF. In DNA form, the CDR3 reads TGTGCCATCAGTGACCTAGCGGGCTCCTACAATGAGCAGTTCTTC.